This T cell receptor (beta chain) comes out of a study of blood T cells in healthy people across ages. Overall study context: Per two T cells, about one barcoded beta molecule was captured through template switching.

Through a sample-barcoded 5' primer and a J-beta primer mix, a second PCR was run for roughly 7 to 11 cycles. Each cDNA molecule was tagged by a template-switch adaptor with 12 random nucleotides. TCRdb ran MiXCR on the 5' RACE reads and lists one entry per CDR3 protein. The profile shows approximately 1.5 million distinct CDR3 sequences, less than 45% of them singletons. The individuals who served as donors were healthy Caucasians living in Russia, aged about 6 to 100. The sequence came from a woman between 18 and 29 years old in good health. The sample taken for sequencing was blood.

The CDR3 region has the DNA TGTGCCAGCAGTTCCGCCCCGGGGGTCGGGCAGCCCCAGCATTTT. It codes for CASSSAPGVGQPQHF. The chain employs TRBV28 and TRBJ1-5; perhaps TRBD1 as D (5 bases). V shed 4 bases and J shed 7 bases, with 17 bases lying between them. This CDR3 spans 15 amino acids. Germline loops: CDR1 MDHEN, CDR2 SYDVKM.